The clone carrying this T cell receptor beta chain appeared many times. The antigen is undetermined. With template switching, a universal primer site was added, and the cDNA carried unique molecular identifiers. TCRdb used MiXCR to reprocess the 5' RACE reads, holding one entry per CDR3 protein. The sample includes 400,000 to 550,000 distinct CDR3 sequences, about 13% of them seen just once. The data were obtained in a study of identical twins. Overall study results and limits: Beta clonotypes that were abundant in cord blood contained fewer insertions, a pattern absent from memory repertoires. Among monozygotic twins, out-of-frame TCR alpha sharing exceeded what models predicted.

There were only healthy Caucasians among the donors. The trim removed 10 bases at V and 7 bases at J, leaving 9 bases unmatched. CDR1 is ENHRY and CDR2 is SYGVKD in the germline V gene. The CDR3 covers 13 residues. These data also featured in a second study, about yellow fever vaccine responses in identical twins.

Input material: CD4+ T cells sorted from blood. This TCR was recovered from a woman in her late teens or twenties in good health. This sequence joins TRBV10-3 and TRBJ1-4; 7 bases agree with TRBD1. This CDR3 is CATQGVKGEKLFF. In DNA, the CDR3 is TGTGCCACCCAGGGGGTAAAAGGTGAAAAACTGTTTTTT.